This entry lists 4 T cell receptor beta chains sequenced from one sample in a study of Ad26.COV2.S vaccination and SARS-CoV-2 variants. Method: immunoSEQ multiplex PCR; TCRdb's copy keeps in-frame clones and lacks some. The sample comprises around 450,000 clones, 90% of which are singletons, and 9.5% to 15% rests with the top ten. Treatment defined: over 15 received Ad26.COV2.S at low or high dose, single or two shots; roughly five received placebo; per-sample allocation not given. The investigators took samples on day 63 after the first vaccine or placebo injection. The sequencing here drew on peripheral blood, taken in a trial of Ad26.COV2.S vaccine versus placebo. The source of these receptors is a person between 18 and 60 years old who received the Ad26.COV2.S COVID-19 vaccine or a placebo.

This sequence joins TRBV7-2 and TRBJ2-1; D gene unclear. Trimming stripped 0 bases from V and 0 bases from J, with 9 bases between. The CDR3 consists of 16 residues. Per the germline V gene, CDR1 is SGHTA and CDR2 is FQGNSA. The CDR3 region is CASSLAWLSSYNEQFF. The CDR3 DNA reads as TGTGCCAGCAGCTTAGCCTGGTTAAGCTCCTACAATGAGCAGTTCTTC.

The rearrangement links TRBV30 to TRBJ2-1; 7 bases are a match to TRBD1. Looked up from germline, CDR1 is GTSNPN and CDR2 is SVGIG (reference sequence). Trimming cost V 5 bases and J 4 bases; bases outside gene matches: 14. The CDR3 is 16 residues long. CDR3 amino acids: CAWSTGLFVPYNEQFF. DNA of the CDR3: TGTGCCTGGTCGACAGGGCTTTTTGTCCCTTACAATGAGCAGTTCTTC.

This clone was picked up a small number of times. The chain joins TRBV6-2 or TRBV6-3 to TRBJ1-5, with D possibly being TRBD1 (5 bases). The germline CDR1 and CDR2 sequences are MNHEY and SVGEGT. With 4 bases removed from V and 0 bases from J, the gap between germline ends came to 19 bases. CDR3 length: 18 amino acids. The CDR3 DNA is TGTGCCAGCAGTTTACGGGGAGGGGAGAATTATAGCAATCAGCCCCAGCATTTT. It translates to CASSLRGGENYSNQPQHF.

The rearrangement uses TRBV19 and TRBJ1-2, with TRBD1 matching 7 bases. The CDR3 has 13 residues. With V trimmed by 6 bases and J by 4 bases, 5 bases remained unmatched. The germline V gene encodes CDR1 LNHDA and CDR2 SQIVND (reference sequence). Here the CDR3 reads CASRRAGGYGYTF. CDR3 DNA sequence: TGTGCCAGTAGACGGGCAGGGGGCTATGGCTACACCTTC.